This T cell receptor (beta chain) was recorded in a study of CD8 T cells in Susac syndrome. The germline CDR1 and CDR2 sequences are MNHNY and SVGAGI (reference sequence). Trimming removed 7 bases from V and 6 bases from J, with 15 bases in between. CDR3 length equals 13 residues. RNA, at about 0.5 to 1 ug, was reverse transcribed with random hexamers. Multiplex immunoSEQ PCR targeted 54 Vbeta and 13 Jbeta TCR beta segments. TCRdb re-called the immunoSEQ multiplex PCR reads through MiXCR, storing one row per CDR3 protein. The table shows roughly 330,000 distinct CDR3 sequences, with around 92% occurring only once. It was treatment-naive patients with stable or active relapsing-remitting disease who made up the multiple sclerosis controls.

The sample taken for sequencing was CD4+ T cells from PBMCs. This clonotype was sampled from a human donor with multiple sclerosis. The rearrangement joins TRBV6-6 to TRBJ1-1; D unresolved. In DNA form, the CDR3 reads TGTGCCAGCACCCCGGGAGGTTCCGCTGAAGCTTTCTTT. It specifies CASTPGGSAEAFF.